What follows describes a single T cell receptor (beta chain). Trimming took 4 bases from V and 4 from J; bases not matched to a gene: 8. The CDR3 is made up of 15 amino acids. Germline V gives CDR1 SGHRS, CDR2 YFSETQ. Per the study methods: For nucleated cells, counts were estimated from reference gene primer amplification. Sequencing was performed with immunoSEQ multiplex PCR; in TCRdb, only in-frame clones are kept and a portion is missing. The V and J calls and the clone size are those of that table, but D and trimming were determined from the DNA. This sample has 200,000 to 250,000 clones, with about nine tenths found just once. This specimen belongs to a study of blood T cell repertoires in COVID-19. Study-wide context: Material from acute and convalescent COVID-19 was sourced from the United States, Italy and Spain. Sources were T cells, B-cell-depleted T cells, or PBMCs; the material itself was cDNA or gDNA.

The chain carries TRBV5-1 and TRBJ2-1, with 7 bases identical to TRBD1. The sequence derives from a man older than 75 with acute or convalescent COVID-19. The sample consisted of peripheral blood. CDR3: CASSPVTGSYNEQFF. DNA for the CDR3: TGCGCCAGCAGCCCGGTGACAGGGTCATACAATGAGCAGTTCTTC.